This T cell receptor (beta chain) derives from a study of T-cell reconstitution after alpha-beta-depleted transplantation in children. General study points: Alpha-beta T cells present about two months after transplant were reported to originate from several hundred expanded graft clones. From surviving recipient T cells and thymic progenitors came the high day-60 TCRbeta diversity observed in some patients. After one year, T-cell counts and TCRbeta diversity mostly came from new T cells.

Germline lookup yields CDR1 MDHEN and CDR2 SYDVKM. This CDR3 spans 13 amino acids. V was cut by 6 bases and J by 15 bases, with 21 bases left in between. With regard to this clonotype: Its cognate antigen is unknown.

Unique molecular identifiers were used to barcode this TCRbeta library. TCRdb itself ran the PCR reads through MiXCR, one entry per CDR3 protein. The data contain about 610,000 distinct CDR3 sequences, more than 20% of them seen just once; the ten biggest clones take up 36%. This chain links TRBV28 with TRBJ2-1, with D unclear. The source is a boy younger than two with Wiskott-Aldrich syndrome, due to receive a stem cell transplant. This specimen consisted of PBMCs, obtained before TCRalphabeta/CD19-depleted stem cell transplant. This CDR3 is CASSPGPIPWAFF. In nucleotides, the CDR3 is TGTGCCAGCAGCCCTGGGCCCATCCCCTGGGCGTTCTTC. Variable domain in full (rest from reference TRBV28 and TRBJ2-1): DVKVTQSSRYLVKRTGEKVFLECVQDMDHENMFWYRQDPGLGLRLIYFSYDVKMKEKGDIPEGYSVSREKKERFSLILESASTNQTSMYLCASSPGPIPWAFFGPGTRLTVL.